This T cell receptor (beta chain) was found in a study of cytomegalovirus exposure and HLA in healthy donors. Overall study: Of all 400 or so donors who were genotyped, roughly 83% belonged to the Caucasian-associated ancestry cluster.

PCR employed 60 Vbeta and 13 Jbeta primers. The repertoire was sequenced with immunoSEQ multiplex PCR; TCRdb's copy has only in-frame clones and lacks some. The sample records about 170,000 clones, about three quarters being singletons. Germline lookup yields CDR1 SGHVS and CDR2 FNYEAQ. The V gene lost 3 bases and the J gene lost 10 bases, with 16 bases spanning the gap. This CDR3 region has 15 residues. The clonotype comes from a female donor in good health and CMV-seronegative. The genes are TRBV7-6 and TRBJ1-6; D not resolved. The sample consisted of PBMCs. The CDR3 reads CASSLTKPPGSPLHF. DNA for the CDR3: TGTGCCAGCAGCTTGACAAAGCCGCCGGGGTCACCCCTCCACTTT.